This is a list of T cell receptor beta chains from one sample in a study of cytomegalovirus exposure and HLA in healthy donors. Clones were read by immunoSEQ multiplex PCR, and TCRdb kept only the in-frame ones, dropping some. This table holds about 160,000 clones, around 76% found once. The sequencing input was PBMCs. These TCRs come from a female donor in good health and CMV-seronegative. Both conserved end residues are part of each CDR3. D genes are given only for firm matches.

D gene: TRBD1
J gene: TRBJ1-2
V gene: TRBV7-9
CDR3 protein: CASSLRDRDYGYTF

D gene: -
J gene: TRBJ2-7
V gene: TRBV27
CDR3 protein: CASSRTGGPGYEQYF

D gene: -
J gene: TRBJ1-2
V gene: TRBV30
CDR3 protein: CAWTGGGELHGYTF

D gene: TRBD1
J gene: TRBJ1-1
V gene: TRBV27
CDR3 protein: CASSLRQGNTEAFF

D gene: -
J gene: TRBJ1-1
V gene: TRBV9
CDR3 protein: CASRGGPMNTEAFF

D gene: -
J gene: TRBJ1-1
V gene: TRBV4-2
CDR3 protein: CASSQDLQGRTEAFF

D gene: -
J gene: TRBJ2-7
V gene: TRBV18
CDR3 protein: CASSPLGPGYEQYF

D gene: TRBD1
J gene: TRBJ1-1
V gene: TRBV19
CDR3 protein: CASRGQGVGEAFF

D gene: TRBD1
J gene: TRBJ1-5
V gene: TRBV27
CDR3 protein: CASSPTGTGRQPQHF

D gene: -
J gene: TRBJ1-2
V gene: TRBV30
CDR3 protein: CAWSKGTNYGYTF

D gene: -
J gene: TRBJ1-5
V gene: TRBV7-9
CDR3 protein: CASSPGPPSNQPQHF

D gene: -
J gene: TRBJ1-1
V gene: TRBV6-4
CDR3 protein: CASSPTGDFAEAFF

D gene: TRBD1
J gene: TRBJ2-3
V gene: TRBV25-1
CDR3 protein: CASRPTGEGTDTQYF

D gene: TRBD1
J gene: TRBJ2-5
V gene: TRBV15
CDR3 protein: CATSRFAGTGGSETQYF

D gene: TRBD1
J gene: TRBJ2-2
V gene: TRBV19
CDR3 protein: CASSARQGANTGELFF

D gene: TRBD1
J gene: TRBJ1-4
V gene: TRBV6-1
CDR3 protein: CASSATGTGYEKLFF

D gene: -
J gene: TRBJ1-2
V gene: TRBV11-2
CDR3 protein: CASSQPYRDHGYTF

D gene: -
J gene: TRBJ1-1
V gene: TRBV6-1
CDR3 protein: CASSWTANTEAFF

D gene: TRBD1
J gene: TRBJ2-1
V gene: TRBV27
CDR3 protein: CASSLLTGGPSYNEQFF

D gene: TRBD2
J gene: TRBJ2-7
V gene: TRBV7-9
CDR3 protein: CASSPPSGGSHEQYF

D gene: -
J gene: TRBJ1-2
V gene: TRBV19
CDR3 protein: CASSINRVTNYGYTF

D gene: TRBD2
J gene: TRBJ2-1
V gene: TRBV30
CDR3 protein: CAWRPSGRANEQFF

D gene: TRBD1
J gene: TRBJ1-5
V gene: TRBV6-5
CDR3 protein: CASSGTGVGNQPQHF

D gene: TRBD1
J gene: TRBJ1-1
V gene: TRBV6-5
CDR3 protein: CASSYARQGGAFF

D gene: TRBD1
J gene: TRBJ2-7
V gene: TRBV7-6
CDR3 protein: CASSLAQGEISYEQYF

D gene: TRBD1
J gene: TRBJ2-4
V gene: TRBV11-1
CDR3 protein: CASSASAGQGTLAKNIQYF

D gene: -
J gene: TRBJ1-1
V gene: TRBV5-5
CDR3 protein: CASSLTPTANTEAFF

D gene: -
J gene: TRBJ1-4
V gene: TRBV11-2
CDR3 protein: CASRSLRADLLFF

D gene: TRBD1
J gene: TRBJ1-2
V gene: TRBV10-3
CDR3 protein: CAVTLGQGSSNYGYTF

D gene: TRBD1
J gene: TRBJ2-3
V gene: TRBV2
CDR3 protein: CASNIGTGSDTQYF

D gene: TRBD2
J gene: TRBJ2-1
V gene: TRBV7-3
CDR3 protein: CASSPAGSGGWNNEQFF

D gene: TRBD1
J gene: TRBJ1-5
V gene: TRBV15
CDR3 protein: CATSRGQGVNSNQPQHF

D gene: -
J gene: TRBJ1-6
V gene: TRBV7-3
CDR3 protein: CASSLTGQGMGSPLHF

D gene: TRBD1
J gene: TRBJ1-1
V gene: TRBV7-9
CDR3 protein: CASSLGTGGALNTEAFF

D gene: TRBD1
J gene: TRBJ1-1
V gene: TRBV25-1
CDR3 protein: CASSRQGAETEAFF

D gene: -
J gene: TRBJ1-1
V gene: TRBV18
CDR3 protein: CASSPDDRGNTEAFF

D gene: TRBD2
J gene: TRBJ2-3
V gene: TRBV5-1
CDR3 protein: CASSSLPGLAGSDTQYF

D gene: -
J gene: TRBJ1-2
V gene: TRBV28
CDR3 protein: CASSFRGANYGYTF

D gene: -
J gene: TRBJ1-1
V gene: TRBV5-1
CDR3 protein: CASSLAAGNTEAFF

D gene: -
J gene: TRBJ2-7
V gene: TRBV19
CDR3 protein: CASSMGHYEQYF

D gene: TRBD1
J gene: TRBJ1-6
V gene: TRBV5-1
CDR3 protein: CASSNPSTGSNSPLHF